The 10 T cell receptor beta chains listed next were all sequenced from one sample in a study of blood T cell repertoires in COVID-19. Some clones are missing from TCRdb's copy, which holds only in-frame ones; the method was immunoSEQ multiplex PCR. The data show around 330,000 clones, approximately 91% seen once. Input material: PBMCs or T cells enriched from blood (not recorded which). All receptors come from a woman between 40 and 50 years old who had recovered from COVID-19.

The chain carries TRBV24-1 and TRBJ2-1; 7 positions agree with TRBD2. Germline V gives CDR1 KGHDR, CDR2 SFDVKD. V shed 6 bases and J 5 bases; nucleotides not matched to a gene: 6. The CDR3 totals 14 residues. The chain's CDR3 is CATSPRGVDNEQFF. CDR3 nucleotide sequence: TGTGCCACCAGTCCTCGGGGGGTTGACAATGAGCAGTTCTTC.

The chain joins TRBV2 to TRBJ2-2, with 7 bases identical to TRBD2. Germline CDR1 reads SNHLY; CDR2 reads FYNNEI. This CDR3 contains 15 residues. After removal of 8 bases from V and 6 bases from J, the junction contained 12 bases not matched to a gene. The CDR3 DNA reads as TGTGCCAGCCGGGGACTTGGCGGGAGTGCCGGGGAGCTGTTTTTT. Translation gives CASRGLGGSAGELFF.

The V gene is TRBV4-1, the J gene TRBJ2-2, with 8 bases fitting TRBD1. J gave up 4 bases and V 0 bases, and 7 bases lay outside the gene matches. CDR1 is MGHRA, CDR2 YSYEKL, per germline. The CDR3 is 17 residues long. The CDR3 DNA reads as TGCGCCAGCAGCCAAGATCTGGGGACAGGTCGCACCGGGGAGCTGTTTTTT. This encodes CASSQDLGTGRTGELFF.

This clone was counted once. V is TRBV4-3 and J is TRBJ2-2; 7 bases agree with TRBD1. The CDR3 spans 16 residues. V shed 2 bases, J shed 6 bases, and the junction held 9 bases outside the gene matches. Germline assignment: CDR1 LGHNA and CDR2 YSLEER. The CDR3 sequence is CASSQPHGQAAGELFF. As DNA, the CDR3 is TGCGCCAGCAGCCAACCACATGGACAGGCGGCCGGGGAGCTGTTTTTT.

CDR3 DNA: TGTGCCAGCAGTTTAGGCGGGGCGCGTGGCTACACCTTC. This translates into CASSLGGARGYTF. The rearrangement links TRBV27 to TRBJ1-2; D is perhaps TRBD1 (5 bases). V dropped 2 bases and J dropped 7 bases, with 11 bases sitting between them. Germline assignment: CDR1 MNHEY and CDR2 SMNVEV (reference sequence). The CDR3 is 13 amino acids.

The V call is TRBV7-6, the J call TRBJ2-7; 11 positions agree with TRBD2. Germline V gene data show CDR1 as SGHVS and CDR2 as FNYEAQ. This CDR3 contains 15 residues. With 3 bases clipped from V and 7 bases from J, the junction kept 8 bases outside the gene matches. The CDR3 bases are TGTGCCAGCAGCTTTTTAGCGGGAGGGCCGGATGAGCAGTACTTC. Translating it yields CASSFLAGGPDEQYF.

The chain couples TRBV7-3 to TRBJ1-1; 9 bases are a match to TRBD1. There are 18 residues in the CDR3. V lost 1 base and J lost 6; bases outside the gene matches: 15. In germline, CDR1 is SGHTA, CDR2 FQGTGA. CDR3: CASSLMTVRDREVAEAFF. CDR3 coding DNA: TGTGCCAGCAGCTTAATGACAGTCCGGGACAGGGAAGTGGCTGAAGCTTTCTTT. The full variable domain, its missing parts supplied by reference TRBV7-3 and TRBJ1-1, is GAGVSQTPSNKVTEKGKYVELRCDPISGHTALYWYRQSLGQGPEFLIYFQGTGAADDSGLPNDRFFAVRPEGSVSTLKIQRTERGDSAVYLCASSLMTVRDREVAEAFFGQGTRLTVV.

The rearrangement uses TRBV18 and TRBJ1-1; 8 positions match TRBD1. Germline CDR1 reads KGHSH; CDR2 reads LQKENI. Trimming cost V 5 bases and J 5 bases; bases outside gene matches: 7. CDR3 size: 14 residues. CDR3 DNA sequence: TGTGCCAGCTCATCGTCGACAGGGGAAACTGAAGCTTTCTTT. Its protein is CASSSSTGETEAFF. Full variable domain (outside the CDR3, taken from reference TRBV18 and TRBJ1-1): NAGVMQNPRHLVRRRGQEARLRCSPMKGHSHVYWYRQLPEEGLKFMVYLQKENIIDESGMPKERFSAEFPKEGPSILRIQQVVRGDSAAYFCASSSSTGETEAFFGQGTRLTVV.

The J gene is TRBJ2-7, the V gene TRBV27; D perhaps matches TRBD1 (5 bases). This CDR3 has 14 residues. Per the germline V gene, CDR1 is MNHEY and CDR2 is SMNVEV (reference sequence). V was shortened by 3 bases and J by 7 bases, with 16 bases between the two germline ends. In DNA, the CDR3 is TGTGCCAGCAGTTTGGTAGCCTTTAGGGGAGAGCAGTACTTC. This codes for CASSLVAFRGEQYF.

The rearrangement links TRBV29-1 to TRBJ2-3; 12 nucleotides line up with TRBD2. The length of the CDR3 is 15 residues. Germline CDR1 is SQVTM and CDR2 is ANQGSEA. The ends lost 6 bases at V and 2 bases at J; junction bases unmatched: 6. CDR3 sequence reads: CSVLGLAGPTDTQYF. DNA for the CDR3: TGCAGCGTCCTCGGACTAGCGGGGCCCACAGATACGCAGTATTTT.